The following is a T cell receptor beta chain sequence with its context. Its antigen is currently unknown. PCR involved 60 Vbeta and 13 Jbeta primers. Sequenced by immunoSEQ multiplex PCR; TCRdb stores in-frame clones only, minus some. The sample has 200,000 or so clones, about 88% seen once; the top ten hold approximately 0.23%. The data belong to a study of cytomegalovirus exposure and HLA in healthy donors. Whole-study results and caveats: One variant, a missense change in DCLRE1C, was linked in a later analysis to TCR beta V- and J-gene trimming.

This CDR3 comprises 14 residues. Germline CDR1 LNHDA, CDR2 SQIVND (reference sequence). J was trimmed by 4 bases and V by 5 bases; bases with no gene match: 6. V usage is TRBV19 and J usage is TRBJ2-3; 7 bases are a match to TRBD2. The receptor was derived from a girl under three years old in good health and CMV-seronegative. Sequencing input: PBMCs. The CDR3 nucleotides read TGTGCCAGTAGTTCCGCGACTAGCCCAGATACGCAGTATTTT. Amino acids: CASSSATSPDTQYF.